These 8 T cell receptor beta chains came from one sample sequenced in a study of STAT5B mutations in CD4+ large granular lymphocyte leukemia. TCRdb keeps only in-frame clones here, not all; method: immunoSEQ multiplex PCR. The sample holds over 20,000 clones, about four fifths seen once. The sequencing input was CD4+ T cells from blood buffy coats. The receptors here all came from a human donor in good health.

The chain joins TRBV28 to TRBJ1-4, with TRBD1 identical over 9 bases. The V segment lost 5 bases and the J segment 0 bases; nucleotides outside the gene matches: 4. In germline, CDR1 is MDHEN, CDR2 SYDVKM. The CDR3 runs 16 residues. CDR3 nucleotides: TGTGCCAGCAGTCAGACAGGGGGTCCAACTAATGAAAAACTGTTTTTT. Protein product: CASSQTGGPTNEKLFF.

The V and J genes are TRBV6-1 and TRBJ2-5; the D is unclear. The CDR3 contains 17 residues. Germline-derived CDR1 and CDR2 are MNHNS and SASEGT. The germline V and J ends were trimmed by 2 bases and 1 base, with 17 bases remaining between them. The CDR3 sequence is CASSEPWSGVVQETQYF. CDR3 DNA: TGTGCCAGCAGTGAACCCTGGTCAGGAGTCGTCCAAGAGACCCAGTACTTC.

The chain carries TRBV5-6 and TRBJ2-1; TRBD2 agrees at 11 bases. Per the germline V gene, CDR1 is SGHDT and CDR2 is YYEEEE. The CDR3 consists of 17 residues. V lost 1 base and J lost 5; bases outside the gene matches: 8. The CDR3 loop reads CASSLPSALAGDNEQFF. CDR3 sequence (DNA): TGTGCCAGCAGCTTGCCAAGCGCACTAGCGGGAGACAATGAGCAGTTCTTC. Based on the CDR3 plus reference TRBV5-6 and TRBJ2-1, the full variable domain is DAGVTQSPTHLIKTRGQQVTLRCSPKSGHDTVSWYQQALGQGPQFIFQYYEEEERQRGNFPDRFSGHQFPNYSSELNVNALLLGDSALYLCASSLPSALAGDNEQFFGPGTRLTVL.

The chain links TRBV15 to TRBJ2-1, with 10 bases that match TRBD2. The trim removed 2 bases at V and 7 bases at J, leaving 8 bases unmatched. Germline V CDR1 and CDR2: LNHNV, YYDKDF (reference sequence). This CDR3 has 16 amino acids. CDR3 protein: CATSRPLAGVQNEQFF. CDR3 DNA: TGTGCCACCAGCAGACCGCTAGCGGGAGTCCAGAATGAGCAGTTCTTC. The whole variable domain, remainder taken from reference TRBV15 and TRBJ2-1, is DAMVIQNPRYQVTQFGKPVTLSCSQTLNHNVMYWYQQKSSQAPKLLFHYYDKDFNNEADTPDNFQSRRPNTSFCFLDIRSPGLGDTAMYLCATSRPLAGVQNEQFFGPGTRLTVL.

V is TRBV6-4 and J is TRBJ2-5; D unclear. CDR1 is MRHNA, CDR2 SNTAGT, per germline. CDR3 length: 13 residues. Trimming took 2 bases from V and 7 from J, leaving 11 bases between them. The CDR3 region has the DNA TGTGCCAGCAGTGACGAAGCGCGAGGGACCCAGTACTTC. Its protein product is CASSDEARGTQYF.

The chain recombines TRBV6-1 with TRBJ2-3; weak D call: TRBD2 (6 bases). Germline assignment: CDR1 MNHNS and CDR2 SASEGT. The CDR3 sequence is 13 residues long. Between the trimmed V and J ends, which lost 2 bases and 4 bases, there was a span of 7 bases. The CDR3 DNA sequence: TGTGCCAGCAGTGAACCGGGGGCAGATACGCAGTATTTT. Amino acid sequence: CASSEPGADTQYF.

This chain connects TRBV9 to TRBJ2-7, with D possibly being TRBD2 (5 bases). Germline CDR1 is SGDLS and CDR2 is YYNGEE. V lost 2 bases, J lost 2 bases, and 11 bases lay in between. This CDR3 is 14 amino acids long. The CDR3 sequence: CASSVDVGTYEQYF. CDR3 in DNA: TGTGCCAGCAGCGTGGACGTCGGGACCTACGAGCAGTACTTC.

CDR3 bases: TGCGCCAGCAGCTTGGTAGGGGTTAGTGAAAAACTGTTTTTT. Residues: CASSLVGVSEKLFF. V and J are TRBV5-1 and TRBJ1-4; weak D call: TRBD1 (5 bases). Germline-derived CDR1 and CDR2 are SGHRS and YFSETQ. The CDR3 spans 14 residues. V gave up 0 bases and J gave up 7 bases, with 10 bases separating them.